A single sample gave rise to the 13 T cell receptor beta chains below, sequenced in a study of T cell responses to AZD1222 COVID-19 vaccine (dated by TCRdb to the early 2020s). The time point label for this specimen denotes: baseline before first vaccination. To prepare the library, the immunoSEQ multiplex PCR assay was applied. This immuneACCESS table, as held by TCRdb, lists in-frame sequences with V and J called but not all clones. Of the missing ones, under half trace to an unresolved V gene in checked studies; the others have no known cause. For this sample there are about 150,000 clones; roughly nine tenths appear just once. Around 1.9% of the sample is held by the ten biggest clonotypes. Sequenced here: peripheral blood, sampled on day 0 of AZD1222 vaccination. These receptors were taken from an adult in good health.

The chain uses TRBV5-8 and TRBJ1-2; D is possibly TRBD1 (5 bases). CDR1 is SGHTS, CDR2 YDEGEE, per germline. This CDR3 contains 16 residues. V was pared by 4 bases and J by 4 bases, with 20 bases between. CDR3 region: CASSGRVVRVIYGYTF. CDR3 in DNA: TGTGCCAGCAGCGGCCGGGTGGTCAGGGTTATCTATGGCTACACCTTC.

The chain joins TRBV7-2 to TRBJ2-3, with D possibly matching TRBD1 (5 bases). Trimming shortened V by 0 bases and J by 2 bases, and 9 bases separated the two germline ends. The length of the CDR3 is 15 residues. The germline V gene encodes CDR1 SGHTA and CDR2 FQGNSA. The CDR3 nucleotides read TGTGCCAGCAGCTTAGCTGGACACCTCACAGATACGCAGTATTTT. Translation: CASSLAGHLTDTQYF.

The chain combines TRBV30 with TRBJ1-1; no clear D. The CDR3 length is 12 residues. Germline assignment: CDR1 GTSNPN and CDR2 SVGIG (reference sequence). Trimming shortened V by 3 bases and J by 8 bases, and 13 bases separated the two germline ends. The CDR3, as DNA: TGTGCCTGGAGCCAAGGGCAGGCGGAAGCTTTCTTT. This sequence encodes CAWSQGQAEAFF.

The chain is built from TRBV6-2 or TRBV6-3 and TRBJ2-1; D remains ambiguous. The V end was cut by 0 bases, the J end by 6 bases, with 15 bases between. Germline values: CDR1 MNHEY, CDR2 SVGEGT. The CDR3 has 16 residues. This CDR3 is CASSYSSIVLVNEQFF. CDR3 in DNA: TGTGCCAGCAGTTACTCGTCGATTGTCTTGGTCAATGAGCAGTTCTTC.

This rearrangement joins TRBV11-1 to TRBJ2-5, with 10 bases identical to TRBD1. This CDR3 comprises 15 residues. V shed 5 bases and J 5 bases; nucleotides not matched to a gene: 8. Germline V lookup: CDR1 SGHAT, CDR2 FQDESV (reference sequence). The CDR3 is CASSRAGTGDETQYF. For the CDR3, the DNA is TGTGCCAGCAGCCGTGCCGGGACAGGGGATGAGACCCAGTACTTC.

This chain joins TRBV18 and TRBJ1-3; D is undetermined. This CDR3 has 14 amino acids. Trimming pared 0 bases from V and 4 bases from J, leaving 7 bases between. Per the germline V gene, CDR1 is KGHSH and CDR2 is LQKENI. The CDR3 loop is CASSPPVGGNTIYF. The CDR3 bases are TGTGCCAGCTCACCACCGGTTGGGGGAAACACCATATATTTT.

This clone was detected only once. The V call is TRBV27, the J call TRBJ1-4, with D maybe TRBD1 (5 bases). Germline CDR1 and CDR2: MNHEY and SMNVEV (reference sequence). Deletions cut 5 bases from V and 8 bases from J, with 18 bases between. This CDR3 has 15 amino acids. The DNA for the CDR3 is TGTGCCAGCAGTCCGCTCAGGGTGGGAACCGAAAAACTGTTTTTT. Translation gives CASSPLRVGTEKLFF.

DNA for the CDR3: TGTGCCAGCAGTTCTGCGGGGGCCCAGTATGGCTACACCTTC. Its translation is CASSSAGAQYGYTF. This chain connects TRBV28 to TRBJ1-2; D possibly corresponds to TRBD1 (6 bases). The germline CDR1 and CDR2 sequences are MDHEN and SYDVKM. The CDR3 runs 14 residues. The V end was cut by 4 bases, the J end by 5 bases, with 14 bases between.

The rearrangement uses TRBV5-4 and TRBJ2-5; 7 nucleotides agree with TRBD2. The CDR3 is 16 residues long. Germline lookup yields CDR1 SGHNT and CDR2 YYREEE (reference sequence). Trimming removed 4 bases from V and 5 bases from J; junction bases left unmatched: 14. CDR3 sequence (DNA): TGTGCCAGCAGCCGGGAGGTTCGAGGGCCGATCGAGACCCAGTACTTC. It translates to CASSREVRGPIETQYF.

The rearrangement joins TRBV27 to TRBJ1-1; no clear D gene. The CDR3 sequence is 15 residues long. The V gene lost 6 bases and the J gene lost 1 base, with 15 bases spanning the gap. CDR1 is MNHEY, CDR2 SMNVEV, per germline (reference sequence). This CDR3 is CASRFGEGPNTEAFF. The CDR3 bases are TGTGCCAGCAGGTTCGGAGAGGGCCCGAACACTGAAGCTTTCTTT.

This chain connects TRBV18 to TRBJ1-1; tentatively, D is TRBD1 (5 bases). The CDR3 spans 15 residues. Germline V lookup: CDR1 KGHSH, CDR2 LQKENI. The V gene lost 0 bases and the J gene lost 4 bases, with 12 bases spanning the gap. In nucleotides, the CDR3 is TGTGCCAGCTCACCACCGCAGGGATCGCGCACTGAAGCTTTCTTT. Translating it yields CASSPPQGSRTEAFF.

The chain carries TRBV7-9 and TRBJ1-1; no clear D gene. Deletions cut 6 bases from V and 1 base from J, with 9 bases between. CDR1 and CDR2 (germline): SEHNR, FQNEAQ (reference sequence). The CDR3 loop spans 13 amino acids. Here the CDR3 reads CASRPGANTEAFF. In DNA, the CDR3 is TGTGCCAGCAGACCAGGAGCGAACACTGAAGCTTTCTTT.

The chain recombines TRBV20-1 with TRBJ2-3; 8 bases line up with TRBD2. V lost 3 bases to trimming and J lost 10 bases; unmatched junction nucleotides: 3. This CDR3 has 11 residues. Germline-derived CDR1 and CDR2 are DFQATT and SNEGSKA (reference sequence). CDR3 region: CSASGGGSQYF. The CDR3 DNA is TGCAGTGCTAGTGGCGGGGGGTCGCAGTATTTT.